This TCR beta chain was identified in a study of control samples from healthy donors and cancer patients. Only in-frame clones appear in the TCRdb table, and some are missing; sequencing was by immunoSEQ multiplex PCR. The repertoire includes 60,000 to 100,000 clones, around nine tenths of them detected once, and 7.2% sits in the top ten. The clonotype originates from a man aged 50 to 60 in good health. The sequenced material came from blood.

Written as DNA, the CDR3 is TGTGCCAGCAGCTTAGCGACATTAAGCTCCTACGAGCAGTACTTC. Its protein is CASSLATLSSYEQYF. This chain joins TRBV7-8 and TRBJ2-7; no reliable D call. Trimming took 0 bases from V and 0 from J, leaving 9 bases between them. The CDR3 is 15 amino acids. Looked up from germline, CDR1 is SGHVS and CDR2 is FQNEAQ.